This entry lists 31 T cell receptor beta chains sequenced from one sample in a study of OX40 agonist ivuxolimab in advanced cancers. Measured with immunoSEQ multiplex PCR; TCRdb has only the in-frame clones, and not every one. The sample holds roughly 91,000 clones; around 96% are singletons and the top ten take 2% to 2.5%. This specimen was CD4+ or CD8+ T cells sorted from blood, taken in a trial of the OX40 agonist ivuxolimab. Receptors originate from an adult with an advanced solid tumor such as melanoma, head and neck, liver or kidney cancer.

The CDR3 is CASSLNTEAFF. CDR3 nucleotides: TGTGCCAGTAGTCTGAACACTGAAGCTTTCTTT. This rearrangement joins TRBV19 to TRBJ1-1; D uncertain. The CDR3 is made up of 11 amino acids. Germline V gene sequence: CDR1 LNHDA, CDR2 SQIVND (reference sequence). V was clipped by 5 bases and J by 0 bases, with 1 base between them.

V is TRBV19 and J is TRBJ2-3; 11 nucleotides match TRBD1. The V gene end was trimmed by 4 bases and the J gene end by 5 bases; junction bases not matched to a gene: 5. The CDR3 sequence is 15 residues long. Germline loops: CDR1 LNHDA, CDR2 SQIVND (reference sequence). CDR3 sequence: CASSTGQGAVDTQYF. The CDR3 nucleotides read TGTGCCAGTAGTACCGGACAGGGGGCCGTAGATACGCAGTATTTT.

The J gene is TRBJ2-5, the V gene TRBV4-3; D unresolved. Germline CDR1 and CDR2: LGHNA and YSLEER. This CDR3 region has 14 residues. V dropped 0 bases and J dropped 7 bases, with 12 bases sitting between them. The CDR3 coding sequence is TGCGCCAGCAGCCAAGATAGGCTTTTAGGGACCCAGTACTTC. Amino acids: CASSQDRLLGTQYF.

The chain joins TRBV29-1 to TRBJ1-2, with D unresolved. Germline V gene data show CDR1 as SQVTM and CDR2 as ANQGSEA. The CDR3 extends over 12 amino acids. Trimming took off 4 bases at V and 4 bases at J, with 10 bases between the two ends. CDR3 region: CSVVTGSYGYTF. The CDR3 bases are TGCAGCGTTGTTACTGGGAGCTATGGCTACACCTTC. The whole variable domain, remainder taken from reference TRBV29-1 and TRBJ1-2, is SAVISQKPSRDICQRGTSLTIQCQVDSQVTMMFWYRQQPGQSLTLIATANQGSEATYESGFVIDKFPISRPNLTFSTLTVSNMSPEDSSIYLCSVVTGSYGYTFGSGTRLTVV.

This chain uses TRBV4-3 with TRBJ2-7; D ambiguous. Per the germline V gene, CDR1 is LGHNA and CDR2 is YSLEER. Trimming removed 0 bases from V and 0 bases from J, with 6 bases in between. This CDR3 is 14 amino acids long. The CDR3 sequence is CASSQDKGSYEQYF. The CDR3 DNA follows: TGCGCCAGCAGCCAAGATAAGGGCTCCTACGAGCAGTACTTC.

Here the CDR3 reads CASSEGKGPSSYEQYF. In DNA form, the CDR3 reads TGTGCCAGCAGTGAAGGCAAGGGGCCGAGCTCCTACGAGCAGTACTTC. The chain recombines TRBV6-1 with TRBJ2-7; D is perhaps TRBD1 (5 bases). Germline lookup yields CDR1 MNHNS and CDR2 SASEGT. CDR3 length: 16 residues. V was shortened by 1 base and J by 0 bases, with 13 bases between the two germline ends.

CDR3 DNA: TGTGCCAGCACTTACGAAGGGGGAACCTACGAGCAGTACTTC. It is translated as CASTYEGGTYEQYF. The V gene is TRBV7-2, the J gene TRBJ2-7; a weak D match, TRBD1 (6 bases). Germline CDR1 and CDR2: SGHTA and FQGNSA. V lost 7 bases, J lost 2 bases, and 15 bases lay in between. There are 14 residues in the CDR3.

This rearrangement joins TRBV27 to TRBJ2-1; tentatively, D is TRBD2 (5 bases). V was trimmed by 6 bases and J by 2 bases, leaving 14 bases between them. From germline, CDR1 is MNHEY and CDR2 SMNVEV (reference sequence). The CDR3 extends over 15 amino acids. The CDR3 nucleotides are TGTGCCAGCAGGGGCTTTCTAGCAACCTACAATGAGCAGTTCTTC. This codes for CASRGFLATYNEQFF.

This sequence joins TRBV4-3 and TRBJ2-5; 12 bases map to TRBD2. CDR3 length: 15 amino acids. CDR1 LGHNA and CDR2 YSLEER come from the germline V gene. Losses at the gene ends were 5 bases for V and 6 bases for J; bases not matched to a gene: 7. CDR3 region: CASSALAGGVQTQYF. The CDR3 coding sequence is TGCGCCAGCAGCGCACTAGCGGGAGGTGTGCAGACCCAGTACTTC.

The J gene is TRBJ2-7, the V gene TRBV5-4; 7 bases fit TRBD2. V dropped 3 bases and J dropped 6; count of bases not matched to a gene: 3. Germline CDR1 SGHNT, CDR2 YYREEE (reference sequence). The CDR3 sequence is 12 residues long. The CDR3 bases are TGTGCCAGCAGCTCCGAGCGGGGCGAGCAGTACTTC. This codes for CASSSERGEQYF.

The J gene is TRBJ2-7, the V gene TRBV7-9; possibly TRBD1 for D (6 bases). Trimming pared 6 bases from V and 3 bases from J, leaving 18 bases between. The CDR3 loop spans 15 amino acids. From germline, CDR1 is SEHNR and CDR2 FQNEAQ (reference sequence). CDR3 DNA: TGTGCCAGCAGGCCCCCCCTGGGGGCCCACTACGAGCAGTACTTC. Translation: CASRPPLGAHYEQYF.

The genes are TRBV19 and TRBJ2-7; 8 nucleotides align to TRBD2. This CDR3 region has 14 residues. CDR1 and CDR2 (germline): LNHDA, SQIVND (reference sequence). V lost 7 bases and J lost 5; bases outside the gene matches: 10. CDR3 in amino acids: CASTRGGSGNEQYF. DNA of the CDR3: TGTGCCAGTACTCGGGGGGGCTCGGGGAACGAGCAGTACTTC.

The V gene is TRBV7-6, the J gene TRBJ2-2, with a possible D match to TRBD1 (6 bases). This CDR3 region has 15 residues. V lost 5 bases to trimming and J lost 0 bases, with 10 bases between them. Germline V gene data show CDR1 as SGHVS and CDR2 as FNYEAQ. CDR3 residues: CASSETGANTGELFF. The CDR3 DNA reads TGTGCCAGCAGCGAGACAGGTGCGAACACCGGGGAGCTGTTTTTT. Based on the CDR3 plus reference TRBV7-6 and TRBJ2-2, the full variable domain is GAGVSQSPRYKVTKRGQDVALRCDPISGHVSLYWYRQALGQGPEFLTYFNYEAQQDKSGLPNDRFSAERPEGSISTLTIQRTEQRDSAMYRCASSETGANTGELFFGEGSRLTVL.

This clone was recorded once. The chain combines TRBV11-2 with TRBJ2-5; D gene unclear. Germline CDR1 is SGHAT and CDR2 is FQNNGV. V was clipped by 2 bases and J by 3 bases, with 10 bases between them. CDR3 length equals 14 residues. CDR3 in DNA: TGTGCCAGCAGCTTACCTCTCAATGAAGAGACCCAGTACTTC. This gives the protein CASSLPLNEETQYF.

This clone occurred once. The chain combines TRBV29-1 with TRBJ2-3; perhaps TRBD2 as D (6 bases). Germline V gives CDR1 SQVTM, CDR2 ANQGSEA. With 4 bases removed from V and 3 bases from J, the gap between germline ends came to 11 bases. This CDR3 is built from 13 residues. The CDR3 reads CSVVTGDTDTQYF. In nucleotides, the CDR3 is TGCAGCGTTGTTACGGGGGATACAGATACGCAGTATTTT.

CDR3 sequence (DNA): TGTGCCAGCAGTTTATTGGGGGGAACCGGGGAGCTGTTTTTT. This encodes CASSLLGGTGELFF. The chain recombines TRBV27 with TRBJ2-2; weak D call: TRBD2 (6 bases). Germline V lookup: CDR1 MNHEY, CDR2 SMNVEV (reference sequence). V lost 1 base and J lost 5, with 8 bases in between. The CDR3 loop spans 14 amino acids.

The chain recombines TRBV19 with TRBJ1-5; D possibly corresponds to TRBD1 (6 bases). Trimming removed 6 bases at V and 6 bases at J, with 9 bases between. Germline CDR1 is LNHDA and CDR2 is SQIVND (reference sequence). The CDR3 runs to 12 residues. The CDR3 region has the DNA TGTGCCAGTAGCTTAGGGGGTCAGCCCCAGCATTTT. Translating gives CASSLGGQPQHF.

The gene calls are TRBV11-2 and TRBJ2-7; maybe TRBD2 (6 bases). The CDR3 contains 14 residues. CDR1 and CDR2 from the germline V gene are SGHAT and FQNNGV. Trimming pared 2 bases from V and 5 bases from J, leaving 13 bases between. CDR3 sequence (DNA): TGTGCCAGCAGCTTAACCGGGAGTATCGACGAGCAGTACTTC. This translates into CASSLTGSIDEQYF.

The DNA for the CDR3 is TGCGCCAGCAGCGACGGGACAGGGGGCTTATACGAGCAGTACTTC. Encoded protein: CASSDGTGGLYEQYF. The chain employs TRBV5-1 and TRBJ2-7, with 12 nucleotides matching TRBD1. The CDR3 has 15 amino acids. V lost 4 bases, J lost 4 bases, and 6 bases stayed unmatched. CDR1 SGHRS and CDR2 YFSETQ come from the germline V gene.

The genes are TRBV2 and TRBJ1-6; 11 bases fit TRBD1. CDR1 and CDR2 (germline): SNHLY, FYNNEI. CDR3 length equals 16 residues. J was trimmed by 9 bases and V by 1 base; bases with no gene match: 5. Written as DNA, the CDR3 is TGTGCCAGCAGTGAAGGTCCGGACAGGGGGCTTTCACCCCTCCACTTT. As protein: CASSEGPDRGLSPLHF.

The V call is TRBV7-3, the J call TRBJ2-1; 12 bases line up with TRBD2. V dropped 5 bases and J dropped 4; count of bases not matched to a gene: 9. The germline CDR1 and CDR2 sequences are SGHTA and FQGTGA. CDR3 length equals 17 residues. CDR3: CASSPTGTSGLYNEQFF. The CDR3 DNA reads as TGTGCCAGCAGCCCGACCGGGACTAGCGGGCTTTACAATGAGCAGTTCTTC.

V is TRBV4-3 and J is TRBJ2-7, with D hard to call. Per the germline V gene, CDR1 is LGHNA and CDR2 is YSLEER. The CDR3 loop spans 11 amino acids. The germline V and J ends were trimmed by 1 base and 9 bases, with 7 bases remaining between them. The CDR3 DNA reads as TGCGCCAGCAGCCAAGGAGCCACGCAGTACTTC. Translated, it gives CASSQGATQYF.

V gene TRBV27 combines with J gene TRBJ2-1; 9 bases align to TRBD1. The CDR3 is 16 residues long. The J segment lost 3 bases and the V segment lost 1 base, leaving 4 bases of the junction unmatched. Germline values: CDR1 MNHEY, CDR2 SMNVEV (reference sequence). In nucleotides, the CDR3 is TGTGCCAGCAGTTTATTGGGGACAGGGAACTACAATGAGCAGTTCTTC. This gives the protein CASSLLGTGNYNEQFF.

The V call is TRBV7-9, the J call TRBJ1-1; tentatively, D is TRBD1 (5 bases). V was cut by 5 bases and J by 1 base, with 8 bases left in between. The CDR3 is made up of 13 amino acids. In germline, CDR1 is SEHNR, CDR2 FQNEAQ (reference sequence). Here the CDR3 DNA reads TGTGCCAGCAGCCCGGGACGGAACACTGAAGCTTTCTTT. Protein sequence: CASSPGRNTEAFF.

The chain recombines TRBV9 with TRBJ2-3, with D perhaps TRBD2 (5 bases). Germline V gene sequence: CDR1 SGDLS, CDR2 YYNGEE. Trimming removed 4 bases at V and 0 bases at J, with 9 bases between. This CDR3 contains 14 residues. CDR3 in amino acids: CASSLGGSTDTQYF. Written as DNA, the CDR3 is TGTGCCAGCAGCCTAGGAGGCAGCACAGATACGCAGTATTTT.

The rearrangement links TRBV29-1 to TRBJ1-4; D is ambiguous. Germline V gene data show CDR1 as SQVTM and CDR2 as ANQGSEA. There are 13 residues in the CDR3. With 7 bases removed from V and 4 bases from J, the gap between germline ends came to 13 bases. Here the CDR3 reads CSALVGINEKLFF. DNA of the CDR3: TGCAGCGCCCTAGTTGGGATTAATGAAAAACTGTTTTTT.

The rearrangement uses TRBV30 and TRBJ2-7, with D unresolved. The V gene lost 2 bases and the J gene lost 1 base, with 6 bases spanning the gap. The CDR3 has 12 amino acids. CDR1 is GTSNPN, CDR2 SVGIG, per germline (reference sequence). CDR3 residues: CAWSSESYEQYF. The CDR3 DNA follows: TGTGCCTGGAGTTCAGAATCCTACGAGCAGTACTTC.

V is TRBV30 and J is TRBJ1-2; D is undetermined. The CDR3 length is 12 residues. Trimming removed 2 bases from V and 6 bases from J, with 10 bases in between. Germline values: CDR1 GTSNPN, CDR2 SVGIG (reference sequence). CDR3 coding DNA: TGTGCCTGGAGTATTGGAGGGAATGGCTACACCTTC. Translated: CAWSIGGNGYTF.

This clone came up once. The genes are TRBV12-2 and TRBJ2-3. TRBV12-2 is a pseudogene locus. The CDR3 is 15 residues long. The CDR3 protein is CASRPQITSTDTQYF. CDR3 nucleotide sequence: TGTGCAAGTCGCCCGCAGATAACTAGCACAGATACGCAGTATTTT.

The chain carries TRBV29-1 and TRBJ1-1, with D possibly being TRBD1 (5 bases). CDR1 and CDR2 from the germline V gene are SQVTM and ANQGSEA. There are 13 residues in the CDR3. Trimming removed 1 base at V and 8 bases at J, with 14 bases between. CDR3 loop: CSVEALGREEAFF. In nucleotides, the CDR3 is TGCAGCGTTGAAGCCTTGGGCAGGGAAGAAGCTTTCTTT.

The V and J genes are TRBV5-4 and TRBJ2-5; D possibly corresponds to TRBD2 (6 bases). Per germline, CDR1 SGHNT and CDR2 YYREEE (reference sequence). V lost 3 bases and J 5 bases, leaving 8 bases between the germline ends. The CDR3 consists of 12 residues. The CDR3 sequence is CASSWREETQYF. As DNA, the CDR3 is TGTGCCAGCAGCTGGAGGGAGGAGACCCAGTACTTC. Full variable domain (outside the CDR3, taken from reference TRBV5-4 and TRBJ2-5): ETGVTQSPTHLIKTRGQQVTLRCSSQSGHNTVSWYQQALGQGPQFIFQYYREEENGRGNFPPRFSGLQFPNYSSELNVNALELDDSALYLCASSWREETQYFGPGTRLLVL.